These 20 T cell receptor beta chains were sequenced from one sample in a study of Ad26.COV2.S vaccination and SARS-CoV-2 variants. Regarding treatment: 15 to 20 received Ad26.COV2.S at low or high dose, single or two shots; about 5 received placebo; per-sample allocation not given. Each sample was drawn 63 days after the first injection (of vaccine or placebo). Sequencing used immunoSEQ multiplex PCR; TCRdb keeps in-frame clones, though not all of them. The data show fewer than 900,000 clones, with roughly nine tenths seen just once and approximately 1.5% held by the top ten. Sample: peripheral blood, taken in a trial of Ad26.COV2.S vaccine versus placebo. These receptors were collected from a person between 18 and 60 years old who received the Ad26.COV2.S COVID-19 vaccine or a placebo.

Concerning this clone: Other DNA sequences from this sample encode an identical CDR3 as well. V and J are TRBV7-2 and TRBJ2-7, with D tentatively TRBD1 (6 bases). Germline V gene sequence: CDR1 SGHTA, CDR2 FQGNSA. The ends were cut back, 1 base at V and 3 bases at J, with 7 bases in the middle. The CDR3 extends over 13 amino acids. Here the CDR3 DNA reads TGTGCCAGCAGCTTAGGAGGGGGCTACGAGCAGTACTTC. It specifies CASSLGGGYEQYF.

V usage is TRBV18 and J usage is TRBJ1-1, with TRBD1 matching 9 bases. J gave up 1 base and V 2 bases, and 2 bases lay outside the gene matches. This CDR3 spans 15 amino acids. In germline, CDR1 is KGHSH, CDR2 LQKENI. The CDR3 nucleotides read TGTGCCAGCTCACCAACAGGGGGCGCGAACACTGAAGCTTTCTTT. It encodes CASSPTGGANTEAFF.

The chain has TRBV5-4 and TRBJ2-3, with 13 bases lining up with TRBD2. The CDR3 length is 17 residues. The junction had 11 bases not matched to a gene; V was cut back by 4 bases and J by 6 bases. Germline values: CDR1 SGHNT, CDR2 YYREEE (reference sequence). CDR3 amino acids: CASSAGTSGGARDTQYF. DNA of the CDR3: TGTGCCAGCAGCGCCGGAACTAGCGGGGGGGCCAGGGATACGCAGTATTTT.

This clone has a single count. J is TRBJ1-5 and V is TRBV19; 9 bases align to TRBD1. The CDR3 has 15 amino acids. Germline V CDR1 and CDR2: LNHDA, SQIVND (reference sequence). The trim removed 5 bases at V and 5 bases at J, leaving 7 bases unmatched. For the CDR3, the DNA is TGTGCCAGTAGTCCCGAGGACAGGGGAGATCAGCCCCAGCATTTT. Its translation is CASSPEDRGDQPQHF.

V is TRBV19 and J is TRBJ1-1, with unresolved D. The CDR3 consists of 15 residues. Per the germline V gene, CDR1 is LNHDA and CDR2 is SQIVND (reference sequence). V gave up 7 bases and J gave up 0 bases, with 15 bases separating them. CDR3 sequence reads: CASKPGSRMNTEAFF. CDR3 coding DNA: TGTGCCAGTAAGCCGGGAAGCAGGATGAACACTGAAGCTTTCTTT.

CDR3: CAWRSGANVLTF. DNA for the CDR3: TGTGCCTGGAGATCTGGGGCCAACGTCCTGACTTTC. This rearrangement joins TRBV30 to TRBJ2-6; no clear D. With 3 bases removed from V and 1 base from J, the gap between germline ends came to 1 base. Germline CDR1 and CDR2: GTSNPN and SVGIG (reference sequence). The CDR3 is 12 residues long.

The V call is TRBV11-2, the J call TRBJ2-7, with D possibly called TRBD1 or TRBD2 (5 bases each). The CDR3 spans 16 residues. Germline V gives CDR1 SGHAT, CDR2 FQNNGV. V lost 3 bases and J 0 bases, leaving 15 bases between the germline ends. CDR3 nucleotide sequence: TGTGCCAGCAGCTTCCTTTCCGGGACCATCTCCTACGAGCAGTACTTC. Amino acid sequence: CASSFLSGTISYEQYF.

The chain carries TRBV6-1 and TRBJ2-2; the match to TRBD2 covers 10 bases. V dropped 0 bases and J dropped 4; count of bases not matched to a gene: 2. The CDR3 spans 16 residues. Germline lookup yields CDR1 MNHNS and CDR2 SASEGT. CDR3 in DNA: TGTGCCAGCAGTGAAGCTGCTAGCGGGGGCACCGGGGAGCTGTTTTTT. Protein: CASSEAASGGTGELFF.

This clone has a handful of counts. The CDR3 spells CASSAADLYEQYF. Here the CDR3 DNA reads TGTGCCAGCAGCGCCGCGGACCTCTACGAGCAGTACTTC. The J gene is TRBJ2-7, the V gene TRBV5-4, with D unclear. CDR1 is SGHNT and CDR2 is YYREEE in the germline V gene (reference sequence). The CDR3 is 13 amino acids. V dropped 4 bases and J dropped 3 bases, with 11 bases sitting between them.

The genes are TRBV2 and TRBJ2-2, with D perhaps matching TRBD1 or TRBD2 (5 bases each). Per germline, CDR1 SNHLY and CDR2 FYNNEI. V gave up 7 bases and J gave up 7 bases, with 13 bases separating them. The CDR3 length is 13 residues. CDR3 residues: CASIEGLGGELFF. The CDR3 region has the DNA TGTGCCAGCATAGAGGGGTTAGGCGGGGAGCTGTTTTTT.

The chain joins TRBV7-9 to TRBJ1-2; tentatively, D is TRBD1 (5 bases). This CDR3 is built from 15 residues. Per the germline V gene, CDR1 is SEHNR and CDR2 is FQNEAQ (reference sequence). Trimming took 5 bases from V and 4 from J, leaving 17 bases between them. CDR3 residues: CASSLLGGGPYGYTF. The CDR3, as DNA: TGTGCCAGCAGCCTCCTCGGGGGAGGGCCCTATGGCTACACCTTC.

A single count supports this clone. The gene calls are TRBV7-2 and TRBJ2-5; D is uncertain. This CDR3 is 13 amino acids long. Germline loops: CDR1 SGHTA, CDR2 FQGNSA. The V and J ends lost 1 base and 2 bases respectively, with 5 bases between them. DNA for the CDR3: TGTGCCAGCAGCTTAGTCGCACAAGAGACCCAGTACTTC. Translating it yields CASSLVAQETQYF. Full variable domain (rest looked up from reference TRBV7-2 and TRBJ2-5): GAGVSQSPSNKVTEKGKDVELRCDPISGHTALYWYRQSLGQGLEFLIYFQGNSAPDKSGLPSDRFSAERTGGSVSTLTIQRTQQEDSAVYLCASSLVAQETQYFGPGTRLLVL.

The chain links TRBV24-1 to TRBJ2-3; 9 bases map to TRBD2. Per the germline V gene, CDR1 is KGHDR and CDR2 is SFDVKD. The CDR3 extends over 16 amino acids. Germline trimming cut 5 bases from V and 2 bases from J; bases unmatched to any gene: 7. In nucleotides, the CDR3 is TGTGCCACCAGTGGCCTTAGCGGGAGTTCCACAGATACGCAGTATTTT. It translates to CATSGLSGSSTDTQYF.

The chain carries TRBV30 and TRBJ1-5, with 9 bases that match TRBD1. The CDR3 has 16 amino acids. CDR1 is GTSNPN, CDR2 SVGIG, per germline (reference sequence). J gave up 2 bases and V 2 bases, and 7 bases lay outside the gene matches. The CDR3 loop reads CAWSPLGQGRNQPQHF. The CDR3 DNA is TGTGCCTGGAGTCCCCTGGGACAGGGTCGCAATCAGCCCCAGCATTTT.

A word on this clone: Relative to the germline gene, one junction end is altered; a read error may explain this. V is TRBV6-1 and J is TRBJ2-4, with D perhaps matching TRBD1 (6 bases). The CDR3 runs to 16 residues. Germline-derived CDR1 and CDR2 are MNHNS and SASEGT. The CDR3 spells CASTETGFKAKNIQYF. The CDR3 bases are TGTGCCAGCACTGAAACAGGGTTTAAAGCCAAAAACATTCAGTACTTC.

The V gene is TRBV6-1, the J gene TRBJ1-1, with D possibly matching TRBD1 (5 bases). The CDR3 runs 15 residues. Germline-derived CDR1 and CDR2 are MNHNS and SASEGT. With 2 bases removed from V and 5 bases from J, the gap between germline ends came to 15 bases. The CDR3 nucleotides read TGTGCCAGCAGTGAAACTCGGGGGGGGATAACTGAAGCTTTCTTT. Translating it yields CASSETRGGITEAFF.

V gene TRBV5-8 combines with J gene TRBJ2-5; 8 nucleotides line up with TRBD2. The CDR3 spans 15 residues. V lost 1 base and J lost 3; bases outside the gene matches: 5. Germline values: CDR1 SGHTS, CDR2 YDEGEE. The CDR3 region is CASSLLRGAKETQYF. The CDR3 DNA sequence: TGTGCCAGCAGCTTGCTGCGGGGGGCTAAAGAGACCCAGTACTTC.

V gene TRBV27 combines with J gene TRBJ1-1; no firm D call. V lost 2 bases to trimming and J lost 1 base, with 5 bases between them. Germline V lookup: CDR1 MNHEY, CDR2 SMNVEV (reference sequence). The CDR3 spans 13 residues. In DNA, the CDR3 is TGTGCCAGCAGTTTAATGAGGAACACTGAAGCTTTCTTT. Protein: CASSLMRNTEAFF.

This clone was counted only a few times. The chain links TRBV2 to TRBJ2-1; 10 bases are shared with TRBD1. Germline CDR1 reads SNHLY; CDR2 reads FYNNEI. V lost 4 bases and J lost 3; bases outside the gene matches: 3. CDR3 length equals 15 residues. The CDR3 here is CASSAGQGFYNEQFF. The CDR3, as DNA: TGTGCCAGCAGTGCGGGACAGGGGTTCTACAATGAGCAGTTCTTC.

This clone has a handful of counts. This chain links TRBV6-2 or TRBV6-3 with TRBJ2-7; TRBD1 aligns across 9 bases. The CDR3 length is 16 residues. Germline V CDR1 and CDR2: MNHEY, SVGEGT. The trim removed 6 bases at V and 6 bases at J, leaving 15 bases unmatched. The CDR3 DNA reads TGTGCCAGCAGCCGTATGCTGGGACAGGGTGTCTCCGAGCAGTACTTC. Amino acids: CASSRMLGQGVSEQYF.